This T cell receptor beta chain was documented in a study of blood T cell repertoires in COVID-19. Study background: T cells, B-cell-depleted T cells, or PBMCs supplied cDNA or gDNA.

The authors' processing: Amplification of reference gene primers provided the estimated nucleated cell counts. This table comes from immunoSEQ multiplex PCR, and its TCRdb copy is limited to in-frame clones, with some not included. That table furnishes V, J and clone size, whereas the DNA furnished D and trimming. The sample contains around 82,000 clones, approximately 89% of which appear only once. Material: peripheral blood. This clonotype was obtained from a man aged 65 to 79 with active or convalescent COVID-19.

CDR3 bases: TGTGCCAGCAGCTTAAGTCTAGCGGGGGGCTCCTACAATGAGCAGTTCTTC. Its protein product is CASSLSLAGGSYNEQFF. The chain recombines TRBV11-2 with TRBJ2-1, with 11 bases aligning to TRBD2. The ends lost 2 bases at V and 0 bases at J; junction bases unmatched: 3. The CDR3 runs 17 residues. Germline loops: CDR1 SGHAT, CDR2 FQNNGV.